Described below is a single T cell receptor (beta chain) sequence and its context. Its antigen is unidentified. The data are from a study of CD8 T cells in ankylosing spondylitis. It was by quantitative 5'-RACE with molecular barcodes that TCR beta libraries were made. One entry per CDR3 protein, called by TCRdb with MiXCR from the 5' RACE reads. The data show roughly 280,000 distinct CDR3 sequences, about 19% seen once. V dropped 4 bases and J dropped 1; count of bases not matched to a gene: 12. The CDR3 runs 17 residues. Germline CDR1 reads SGHRS; CDR2 reads YFSETQ. Study-level results: As reported, disease-linked clones showed significant enrichment in matched ankylosing spondylitis synovial fluid. In peripheral blood, disease-linked CD8+ clones occurred at relatively low frequencies. Made up of fewer than 10 highly homologous variants, a TCR beta motif appeared characteristic of ankylosing spondylitis blood.

The receptor was derived from a male donor with ankylosing spondylitis or in good health (not recorded which). Sequenced input: blood, either unsorted or a sorted T cell fraction (not recorded which). V and J are TRBV5-1 and TRBJ1-1, with TRBD1 identical over 8 bases. CDR3 protein: CASSPGQALISNTEAFF. The CDR3 DNA reads TGCGCCAGCAGCCCGGGACAGGCCCTTATCTCGAACACTGAAGCTTTCTTT.